This T cell receptor (beta chain) was found in a study of patients and donors after allogeneic stem cell transplantation. The CDR3 covers 15 residues. V was trimmed by 3 bases and J by 10 bases, leaving 18 bases between them. CDR1 and CDR2 from the germline V gene are MGHRA and YSYEKL. Each CDR3 protein is one row after TCRdb ran MiXCR on the RT-PCR reads. The table records about 160,000 distinct CDR3 sequences, roughly 24% of them present only once. This clonotype has just a few counts. The chain joins TRBV4-1 to TRBJ1-4; D gene uncertain. This sequence was found in a human donor who was either an allogeneic HSCT recipient or a stem cell or donor lymphocyte infusion donor (not recorded which). It is not recorded whose cells these are; they may come from a transplant donor. Sequenced sample: blood, either unsorted or a sorted T cell fraction (not recorded which). CDR3 region: CASSQPQADRGKLFF. In DNA form, the CDR3 reads TGCGCCAGCAGCCAGCCCCAGGCGGACCGGGGAAAACTGTTTTTT.